One and the same sample provided the 29 T cell receptor beta chains below, sequenced in a study of cytomegalovirus exposure and HLA in healthy donors. PCR involved 60 Vbeta and 13 Jbeta primers. The table came from immunoSEQ multiplex PCR; TCRdb's copy has only in-frame clones and leaves some out. Among roughly 99,000 clones listed, roughly 76% were seen once. Material for sequencing was PBMCs. The source is a young man in good health and CMV-seronegative.

This chain uses TRBV5-1 with TRBJ2-1; TRBD2 aligns across 10 bases. V shed 3 bases, J shed 3 bases, and the junction held 9 bases outside the gene matches. The CDR3 consists of 17 residues. Germline values: CDR1 SGHRS, CDR2 YFSETQ. The CDR3 DNA reads as TGCGCCAGCAGCTCTCCTACTAGCGGGGACTACTACAATGAGCAGTTCTTC. Protein sequence: CASSSPTSGDYYNEQFF.

The chain carries TRBV5-4 and TRBJ2-7; 9 nucleotides match TRBD2. Germline CDR1 and CDR2: SGHNT and YYREEE (reference sequence). This CDR3 region has 15 residues. V shed 0 bases, J shed 5 bases, and the junction held 6 bases outside the gene matches. The CDR3, as DNA: TGTGCCAGCAGCTTGGAGGCTAGCGGGGCCCACGAGCAGTACTTC. Protein sequence: CASSLEASGAHEQYF.

The chain has TRBV29-1 and TRBJ2-3; 7 positions match TRBD2. Germline CDR1 SQVTM, CDR2 ANQGSEA. Trimming removed 4 bases from V and 0 bases from J; junction bases left unmatched: 7. The CDR3 consists of 15 residues. The CDR3 spells CSVGPSGASTDTQYF. CDR3 nucleotides: TGCAGCGTTGGCCCCAGCGGGGCTAGCACAGATACGCAGTATTTT.

The V call is TRBV6-6, the J call TRBJ2-7; the D gene is possibly TRBD1 (6 bases). CDR3 length equals 14 residues. The V gene's germline CDR1 is MNHNY and CDR2 SVGAGI (reference sequence). Trimming took off 5 bases at V and 2 bases at J, with 13 bases between the two ends. The CDR3 here is CASSAAGVAYEQYF. The CDR3 DNA reads TGTGCCAGCAGTGCGGCAGGGGTCGCCTACGAGCAGTACTTC.

The CDR3 protein is CASSLTSGGAVEQFF. The CDR3, as DNA: TGTGCCAGCAGCTTAACCAGCGGGGGGGCCGTTGAGCAGTTCTTC. The V gene is TRBV7-9, the J gene TRBJ2-1, with TRBD2 identical over 10 bases. The CDR3 covers 15 residues. The V segment lost 2 bases and the J segment 9 bases; nucleotides outside the gene matches: 7. Germline CDR1 and CDR2: SEHNR and FQNEAQ (reference sequence).

In its sample, this clone was seen a few times. The rearrangement links TRBV4-1 to TRBJ1-1, with 12 positions matching TRBD1. Trimming at V came to 4 bases and at J to 5 bases, leaving 2 bases not matched to a gene. There are 14 residues in the CDR3. Per germline, CDR1 MGHRA and CDR2 YSYEKL. CDR3 protein: CASSPGQGATEAFF. In nucleotides, the CDR3 is TGCGCCAGCAGCCCGGGACAGGGGGCGACTGAAGCTTTCTTT.

This rearrangement joins TRBV6-5 to TRBJ1-1, with 7 positions matching TRBD1. Trimming at V came to 1 base and at J to 6 bases, leaving 11 bases not matched to a gene. This CDR3 spans 16 amino acids. Germline-derived CDR1 and CDR2 are MNHEY and SVGAGI. CDR3 protein: CASSYFRTKTGAEAFF. In nucleotides, the CDR3 is TGTGCCAGCAGTTACTTCAGAACCAAAACAGGGGCTGAAGCTTTCTTT.

The V and J genes are TRBV5-4 and TRBJ2-7, with D possibly matching TRBD2 (7 bases). Germline V CDR1 and CDR2: SGHNT, YYREEE (reference sequence). The V end lost 0 bases, the J end lost 2 bases, and 15 bases lay between the germline ends. The CDR3 length is 16 residues. The CDR3 DNA reads as TGTGCCAGCAGCTTGGCCGGGGGCGGGGGTCCCTACGAGCAGTACTTC. It specifies CASSLAGGGGPYEQYF.

The chain joins TRBV6-4 to TRBJ2-3, with 9 nucleotides matching TRBD2. V shed 4 bases, J shed 0 bases, and the junction held 2 bases outside the gene matches. The germline CDR1 and CDR2 sequences are MRHNA and SNTAGT. This CDR3 has 15 amino acids. The CDR3 coding sequence is TGTGCCAGCAGTGTGACTAGCGGTAGCACAGATACGCAGTATTTT. It is translated as CASSVTSGSTDTQYF.

The V call is TRBV15, the J call TRBJ2-7; TRBD1 might be the D (5 bases). Germline-derived CDR1 and CDR2 are LNHNV and YYDKDF (reference sequence). V was pared by 1 base and J by 1 base, with 11 bases between. This CDR3 comprises 15 residues. The CDR3, as DNA: TGTGCCACCAGCAGAGGGAAGGACACATCCTACGAGCAGTACTTC. Translation gives CATSRGKDTSYEQYF.

The J gene is TRBJ1-5, the V gene TRBV6-1, with unresolved D. Trimming took off 7 bases at V and 5 bases at J, with 18 bases between the two ends. The CDR3 runs 15 residues. Germline V gives CDR1 MNHNS, CDR2 SASEGT. The CDR3 DNA reads TGTGCCAGCACCTTCCGGTTGAGTGCGGATCAGCCCCAGCATTTT. Protein sequence: CASTFRLSADQPQHF.

This clone appeared a single time. In nucleotides, the CDR3 is TGTGCCACCCGCCACAGGACCAGCAATCAGCCCCAGCATTTT. This codes for CATRHRTSNQPQHF. This chain uses TRBV6-1 with TRBJ1-5; maybe TRBD1 (5 bases). V shed 10 bases and J shed 1 base, with 14 bases lying between them. Germline V gene sequence: CDR1 MNHNS, CDR2 SASEGT. The CDR3 sequence is 14 residues long.

J is TRBJ1-6 and V is TRBV28; 9 positions agree with TRBD1. Germline assignment: CDR1 MDHEN and CDR2 SYDVKM. This CDR3 is built from 17 residues. The ends lost 7 bases at V and 9 bases at J; junction bases unmatched: 16. CDR3 region: CASTIIIGTGISSPLHF. The CDR3 nucleotides read TGTGCCAGCACTATCATCATCGGGACAGGGATCAGTTCACCCCTCCACTTT.

The chain's CDR3 is CASQGANYGYTF. The CDR3 coding sequence is TGTGCCAGCCAGGGGGCTAACTATGGCTACACCTTC. This chain connects TRBV19 to TRBJ1-2, with 7 nucleotides matching TRBD1. CDR1 and CDR2 from the germline V gene are LNHDA and SQIVND (reference sequence). With 9 bases clipped from V and 0 bases from J, the junction kept 1 base outside the gene matches. The CDR3 consists of 12 residues.

This clone was seen only a few times. V gene TRBV6-5 combines with J gene TRBJ2-1; 7 bases line up with TRBD1. Germline V gene data show CDR1 as MNHEY and CDR2 as SVGAGI. The CDR3 is 14 amino acids. Trimming cost V 5 bases and J 4 bases; bases outside gene matches: 5. The CDR3 DNA reads as TGTGCCAGCAGTCCGGGACAGCTTTACAATGAGCAGTTCTTC. Protein product: CASSPGQLYNEQFF.

DNA of the CDR3: TGCGCCAGCAGCCAGACAGATCAAGAGACCCAGTACTTC. Protein sequence: CASSQTDQETQYF. The chain uses TRBV4-3 and TRBJ2-5, with D maybe TRBD1 (5 bases). V lost 3 bases and J 2 bases, leaving 7 bases between the germline ends. CDR1 is LGHNA, CDR2 YSLEER, per germline. This CDR3 comprises 13 residues.

The chain joins TRBV6-5 to TRBJ2-3, with D unresolved. The CDR3 loop spans 15 amino acids. The germline gives CDR1 MNHEY, CDR2 SVGAGI. Trimming removed 1 base at V and 1 base at J, with 9 bases between. The CDR3 region has the DNA TGTGCCAGCAGTTACTACCCCCGGGGCACAGATACGCAGTATTTT. It codes for CASSYYPRGTDTQYF.

V is TRBV19 and J is TRBJ2-1, with D perhaps matching TRBD1 (6 bases). Germline CDR1 is LNHDA and CDR2 is SQIVND (reference sequence). V lost 3 bases, J lost 9 bases, and 21 bases lay in between. The CDR3 spans 16 residues. The CDR3 coding sequence is TGTGCCAGTAGTATCCAAATGGGGGCAGGGATAAGTGAGCAGTTCTTC. Protein product: CASSIQMGAGISEQFF.

The rearrangement joins TRBV28 to TRBJ1-5, with 10 bases that match TRBD1. Trimming removed 3 bases from V and 6 bases from J; junction bases left unmatched: 11. CDR3 size: 17 residues. The germline gives CDR1 MDHEN, CDR2 SYDVKM. CDR3 sequence reads: CASSFWIGQGGTQPQHF. The CDR3 bases are TGTGCCAGCAGTTTCTGGATTGGACAGGGGGGCACTCAGCCCCAGCATTTT.

V gene TRBV7-3 combines with J gene TRBJ2-3; maybe TRBD1 (6 bases). The germline V gene has CDR1 SGHTA and CDR2 FQGTGA. This CDR3 has 15 residues. V was pared by 5 bases and J by 5 bases, with 17 bases between. CDR3 in amino acids: CASSATGRGEDTQYF. In nucleotides, the CDR3 is TGTGCCAGCAGCGCTACCGGCAGGGGTGAAGATACGCAGTATTTT.

The V call is TRBV6-1, the J call TRBJ1-5; a weak D match, TRBD1 (6 bases). This CDR3 comprises 14 residues. CDR1 is MNHNS and CDR2 is SASEGT in the germline V gene. The germline V and J ends were trimmed by 11 bases and 0 bases, with 14 bases remaining between them. The CDR3 protein is CAGGGRYSNQPQHF. The CDR3 DNA sequence: TGTGCCGGGGGGGGCAGGTATAGCAATCAGCCCCAGCATTTT.

The chain recombines TRBV27 with TRBJ2-2; a weak D match, TRBD2 (6 bases). This CDR3 has 13 residues. The germline V gene has CDR1 MNHEY and CDR2 SMNVEV (reference sequence). Trimming removed 6 bases from V and 6 bases from J, with 11 bases in between. The CDR3 reads CASSLRLAGELFF. The CDR3 DNA reads TGTGCCAGCAGCCTCCGACTAGCCGGGGAGCTGTTTTTT.

The CDR3, as DNA: TGTGCCAGCAGCCCCTGGGACAGCTCTACTGGAAACACCATATATTTT. This encodes CASSPWDSSTGNTIYF. The J gene is TRBJ1-3, the V gene TRBV7-6; 7 bases fit TRBD1. The J segment lost 2 bases and the V segment lost 5 bases, leaving 9 bases of the junction unmatched. Per germline, CDR1 SGHVS and CDR2 FNYEAQ. The CDR3 spans 16 residues. Supplemented by reference TRBV7-6 and TRBJ1-3, the full variable domain reads GAGVSQSPRYKVTKRGQDVALRCDPISGHVSLYWYRQALGQGPEFLTYFNYEAQQDKSGLPNDRFSAERPEGSISTLTIQRTEQRDSAMYRCASSPWDSSTGNTIYFGEGSWLTVV.

This chain links TRBV27 with TRBJ1-2; 8 bases map to TRBD1. V dropped 2 bases and J dropped 7; count of bases not matched to a gene: 6. Germline V gene lookup returns CDR1 MNHEY and CDR2 SMNVEV (reference sequence). The CDR3 is 14 amino acids. DNA of the CDR3: TGTGCCAGCAGTTTAACCCGGACAGGGACTGGCTACACCTTC. The encoded protein is CASSLTRTGTGYTF.

The chain combines TRBV7-3 with TRBJ2-3; TRBD1 agrees at 7 bases. The ends lost 2 bases at V and 2 bases at J; junction bases unmatched: 7. Germline lookup yields CDR1 SGHTA and CDR2 FQGTGA. The CDR3 is made up of 16 amino acids. The CDR3 is CASSLLPGQNTDTQYF. The DNA of the CDR3 is TGTGCCAGCAGCTTATTACCGGGACAGAACACAGATACGCAGTATTTT. Using reference TRBV7-3 and TRBJ2-3 for the parts outside the CDR3, the full variable domain is GAGVSQTPSNKVTEKGKYVELRCDPISGHTALYWYRQSLGQGPEFLIYFQGTGAADDSGLPNDRFFAVRPEGSVSTLKIQRTERGDSAVYLCASSLLPGQNTDTQYFGPGTRLTVL.

The rearrangement uses TRBV29-1 and TRBJ2-7; 7 bases agree with TRBD1. V was clipped by 7 bases and J by 0 bases; unmatched bases: 3. CDR1 is SQVTM and CDR2 is ANQGSEA in the germline V gene. This CDR3 comprises 12 residues. The CDR3 reads CSARDSSYEQYF. CDR3 sequence (DNA): TGCAGCGCCAGGGACAGCTCCTACGAGCAGTACTTC.

This clone was found a few times. The chain links TRBV6-4 to TRBJ1-5; TRBD1 aligns across 10 bases. With V trimmed by 5 bases and J by 7 bases, 2 bases remained unmatched. Germline values: CDR1 MRHNA, CDR2 SNTAGT. The CDR3 length is 13 residues. The CDR3, as DNA: TGTGCCAGCAGTCGGACAGGGGGACAGCCCCAGCATTTT. As protein: CASSRTGGQPQHF.

J is TRBJ2-2 and V is TRBV6-5, with D possibly being TRBD2 (5 bases). The CDR3 loop spans 12 amino acids. The V end lost 7 bases, the J end lost 3 bases, and 6 bases lay between the germline ends. Germline values: CDR1 MNHEY, CDR2 SVGAGI. CDR3 DNA: TGTGCCAGCACCGGGGACACCGGGGAGCTGTTTTTT. Amino acid sequence: CASTGDTGELFF.

V is TRBV6-5 and J is TRBJ2-5, with a weak D call TRBD1 (5 bases). Per the germline V gene, CDR1 is MNHEY and CDR2 is SVGAGI. The CDR3 sequence is 12 residues long. V lost 9 bases and J lost 1, with 9 bases in between. CDR3 nucleotide sequence: TGTGCCAGTCAGGGAACCCAAGAGACCCAGTACTTC. Translation gives CASQGTQETQYF.